The 14 T cell receptor beta chains given below trace back to one sample, sequenced in a study of T cell repertoires and HLA-DP antigens. Assay used: immunoSEQ multiplex PCR; TCRdb lists only in-frame clones, some missing. The table includes over 100,000 clones, 80% to 95% detected once. No antigens are known for them. The sample consisted of CD4+ T cells from PBMCs. Receptor source: a woman aged 18-29 years in good health and CMV-seronegative.

This chain uses TRBV29-1 with TRBJ2-7; D remains ambiguous. CDR3 length equals 14 residues. V was pared by 4 bases and J by 0 bases, with 13 bases between. Germline CDR1 and CDR2: SQVTM and ANQGSEA. This CDR3 reads CSVVSTRHSYEQYF. In DNA form, the CDR3 reads TGCAGCGTTGTTAGTACCAGGCACTCCTACGAGCAGTACTTC.

This chain's CDR3 is CASSLGLAGGHFPYNEQFF. The CDR3 DNA reads TGTGCCAGCAGTTTAGGGCTAGCGGGGGGACATTTCCCATACAATGAGCAGTTCTTC. V usage is TRBV27 and J usage is TRBJ2-1; 11 nucleotides agree with TRBD2. Germline V gives CDR1 MNHEY, CDR2 SMNVEV (reference sequence). There are 19 residues in the CDR3. V was pared by 2 bases and J by 4 bases, with 13 bases of the junction left unmatched.

The chain combines TRBV7-3 with TRBJ2-3, with D perhaps matching TRBD1 (6 bases). V was cut by 3 bases and J by 3 bases, with 10 bases left in between. The CDR3 sequence is 14 residues long. Germline V gene data show CDR1 as SGHTA and CDR2 as FQGTGA. The DNA of the CDR3 is TGTGCCAGCAGCTTTGGGGGCGAAACAGATACGCAGTATTTT. Protein sequence: CASSFGGETDTQYF.

The DNA for the CDR3 is TGTGCCAGCAGCTTGAGCAATCAGCCCCAGCATTTT. Translation gives CASSLSNQPQHF. The V gene is TRBV5-6, the J gene TRBJ1-5, with unresolved D. Germline CDR1 SGHDT, CDR2 YYEEEE. The V end was cut by 1 base, the J end by 1 base, with 0 bases between. The CDR3 extends over 12 amino acids.

The chain couples TRBV5-4 to TRBJ2-2; 7 bases agree with TRBD2. The CDR3 runs to 14 residues. J gave up 4 bases and V 3 bases, and 3 bases lay outside the gene matches. Per the germline V gene, CDR1 is SGHNT and CDR2 is YYREEE (reference sequence). Here the CDR3 DNA reads TGTGCCAGCAGCTGGGGGGGACTCACCGGGGAGCTGTTTTTT. Residues: CASSWGGLTGELFF. The full variable domain, with the rest looked up from reference TRBV5-4 and TRBJ2-2, is ETGVTQSPTHLIKTRGQQVTLRCSSQSGHNTVSWYQQALGQGPQFIFQYYREEENGRGNFPPRFSGLQFPNYSSELNVNALELDDSALYLCASSWGGLTGELFFGEGSRLTVL.

CDR3 loop: CASRFGQGNSYEQYF. The DNA for the CDR3 is TGTGCCAGCAGATTCGGACAGGGTAATTCCTACGAGCAGTACTTC. V and J are TRBV6-1 and TRBJ2-7; 8 positions match TRBD1. The CDR3 spans 15 residues. Germline V gene data show CDR1 as MNHNS and CDR2 as SASEGT. J was trimmed by 1 base and V by 6 bases; bases with no gene match: 8.

This clone has just one count. The J gene is TRBJ2-7, the V gene TRBV6-5; 11 nucleotides align to TRBD2. CDR3 size: 16 residues. J gave up 5 bases and V 0 bases, and 6 bases lay outside the gene matches. Germline V lookup: CDR1 MNHEY, CDR2 SVGAGI. The CDR3 DNA follows: TGTGCCAGCAGTTACTCGCAACTAGCGGGAGTTCACGAGCAGTACTTC. This translates into CASSYSQLAGVHEQYF.

V and J are TRBV18 and TRBJ2-7; D perhaps matches TRBD1 (5 bases). With 2 bases removed from V and 6 bases from J, the gap between germline ends came to 11 bases. The CDR3 totals 13 residues. Germline-derived CDR1 and CDR2 are KGHSH and LQKENI. The CDR3 DNA reads as TGTGCCAGCTCACCAGGGGCAGGGTTCGAGCAGTACTTC. This translates into CASSPGAGFEQYF.

The chain links TRBV2 to TRBJ2-3; 9 bases map to TRBD2. Germline lookup yields CDR1 SNHLY and CDR2 FYNNEI. This CDR3 has 15 amino acids. J was trimmed by 3 bases and V by 5 bases; bases with no gene match: 6. DNA for the CDR3: TGTGCCAGCAGTCCTGGCAGCGGGAGGACAGATACGCAGTATTTT. Residues: CASSPGSGRTDTQYF.

The J gene is TRBJ1-5, the V gene TRBV11-2; D remains unclear. Germline loops: CDR1 SGHAT, CDR2 FQNNGV. V was pared by 1 base and J by 8 bases, with 15 bases between. This CDR3 contains 15 residues. The CDR3 DNA follows: TGTGCCAGCAGCTTAGGAGCCGCCCGGGGTGAGCCCCAGCATTTT. Its protein product is CASSLGAARGEPQHF.

The chain carries TRBV11-2 and TRBJ2-2; D is perhaps TRBD1 or TRBD2 (5 bases each). V gave up 5 bases and J gave up 4 bases, with 14 bases separating them. This CDR3 comprises 15 residues. Germline CDR1 is SGHAT and CDR2 is FQNNGV. The CDR3 region has the DNA TGTGCCAGCAGCCCCTTTGGGGGACCCACCGGGGAGCTGTTTTTT. This translates into CASSPFGGPTGELFF.

The CDR3 DNA reads as TGTGCCAGCAGCTTAAGTGCGGATACGCAGTATTTT. Protein: CASSLSADTQYF. This chain joins TRBV7-3 and TRBJ2-3; no definite D call. The CDR3 runs 12 residues. Germline-derived CDR1 and CDR2 are SGHTA and FQGTGA. V lost 1 base, J lost 6 bases, and 5 bases lay in between.

The chain couples TRBV7-3 to TRBJ2-1; 8 positions match TRBD2. V shed 5 bases and J 0 bases; nucleotides not matched to a gene: 6. The CDR3 loop spans 16 amino acids. The germline gives CDR1 SGHTA, CDR2 FQGTGA. The CDR3 is CASSPGSGSSYNEQFF. The CDR3 coding sequence is TGTGCCAGCAGCCCGGGAAGCGGGAGCTCCTACAATGAGCAGTTCTTC.

This clone has only a few counts. The V call is TRBV25-1, the J call TRBJ1-1; no firm D call. V lost 4 bases to trimming and J lost 5 bases, with 8 bases between them. The V gene's germline CDR1 is MGHDK and CDR2 SYGVNS. The CDR3 is 12 residues long. The DNA of the CDR3 is TGTGCCAGCAGTGGGTCACTAACTGAAGCTTTCTTT. Its protein product is CASSGSLTEAFF.